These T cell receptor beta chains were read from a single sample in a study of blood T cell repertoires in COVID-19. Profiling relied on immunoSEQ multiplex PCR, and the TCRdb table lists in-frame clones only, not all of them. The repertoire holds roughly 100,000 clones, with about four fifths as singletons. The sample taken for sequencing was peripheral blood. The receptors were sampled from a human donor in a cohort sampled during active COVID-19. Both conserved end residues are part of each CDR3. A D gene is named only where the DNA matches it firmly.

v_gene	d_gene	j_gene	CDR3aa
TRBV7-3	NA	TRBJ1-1	CASSSQVTTEAFF
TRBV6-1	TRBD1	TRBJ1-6	CASSEGQGNSPLHF
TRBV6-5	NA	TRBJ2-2	CASTKSQGITGELFF
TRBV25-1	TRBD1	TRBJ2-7	CASTDRAYEQYF
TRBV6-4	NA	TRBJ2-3	CASSDSGLSTDTQYF
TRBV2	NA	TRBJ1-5	CASSAQAYSNQPQHF
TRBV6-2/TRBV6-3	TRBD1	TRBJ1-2	CASSHRQGADTF
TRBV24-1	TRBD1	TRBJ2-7	CATSAAGQGIEGEQYF
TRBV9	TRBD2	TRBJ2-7	CASSVMTSEGSEQYF
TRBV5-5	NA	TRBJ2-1	CASSLEDYPYNEQFF
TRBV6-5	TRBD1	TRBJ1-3	CASSTGGSGNTIYF
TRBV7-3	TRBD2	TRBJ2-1	CASSRTSGGDNEQFF
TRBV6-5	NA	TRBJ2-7	CAVTAGDNYEQYF
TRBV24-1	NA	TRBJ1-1	CATSDFGATEAFF
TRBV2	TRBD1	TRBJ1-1	CASGDRTVVAFF
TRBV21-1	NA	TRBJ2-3	CASSKEVSGGAGTDTQYF
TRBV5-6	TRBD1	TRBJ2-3	CASSLAGDRDGDTQYF
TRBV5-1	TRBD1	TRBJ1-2	CASSLSPGTGYDDYGYTF
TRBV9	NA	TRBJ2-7	CASGPTGNSYEQYF
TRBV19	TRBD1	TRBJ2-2	CASRTDRGFTGELFF
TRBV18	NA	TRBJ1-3	CASSEQVSGNTIYF
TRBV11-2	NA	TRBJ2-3	CASSLSPTDTQYF
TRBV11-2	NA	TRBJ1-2	CASSLVQGWNYGYTF
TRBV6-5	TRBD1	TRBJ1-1	CASSPRTGGAFF
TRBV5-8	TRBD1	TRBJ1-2	CASSWGTGLGGYTF